This section outlines one T cell receptor beta chain sequence together with its context. Its specificity is unknown. TCRdb ran MiXCR on the 5' RACE reads and lists one entry per CDR3 protein. The sample has around 300,000 distinct CDR3 sequences; around 15% are singletons. This entry belongs to a study of CD8 T cells in ankylosing spondylitis. General study points: Earlier studies detected some motif variants in reactive arthritis synovial fluid and blood. Roughly eight highly homologous variants formed a TCR beta motif that appeared characteristic of ankylosing spondylitis blood.

Germline assignment: CDR1 MNHEY and CDR2 SVGAGI. This CDR3 is 15 amino acids long. V dropped 0 bases and J dropped 1 base, with 9 bases sitting between them. The chain has TRBV6-5 and TRBJ1-1, with D possibly TRBD1 on 5 matching bases. The TCR comes from a male donor with ankylosing spondylitis or in good health (not recorded which). Material for sequencing was blood, either unsorted or a sorted T cell fraction (not recorded which). DNA for the CDR3: TGTGCCAGCAGTTACTCGAGGCAGGGGAACACTGAAGCTTTCTTT. Protein product: CASSYSRQGNTEAFF.